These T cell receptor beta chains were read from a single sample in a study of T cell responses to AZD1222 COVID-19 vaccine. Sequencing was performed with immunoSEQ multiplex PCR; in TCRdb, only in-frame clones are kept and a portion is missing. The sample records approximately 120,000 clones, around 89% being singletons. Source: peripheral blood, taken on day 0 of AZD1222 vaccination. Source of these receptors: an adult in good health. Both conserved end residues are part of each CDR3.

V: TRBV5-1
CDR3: CASSSSSGRASGELFF

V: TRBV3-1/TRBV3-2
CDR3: CASSQGEGNYGYTF

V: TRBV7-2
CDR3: CATRGTSFEKLFF

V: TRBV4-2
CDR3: CASSPRIINEKLFF

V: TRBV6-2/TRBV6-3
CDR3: CASSYYVQGSEQYF

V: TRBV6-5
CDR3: CASSTGQGSERHF

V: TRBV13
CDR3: CASSPEGQASPLHF

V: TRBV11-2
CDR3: CASGRGNWQETQYF

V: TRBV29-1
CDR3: CSVAVTSALQYF

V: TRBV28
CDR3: CASLGGTLNTEAFF

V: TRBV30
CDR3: CAWSTVTSNQPQHF

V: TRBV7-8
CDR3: CASSLSPTYNSPLHF

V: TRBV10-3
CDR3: CAISAGTSGSGNIQYF

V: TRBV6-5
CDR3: CASSASSYEQYF

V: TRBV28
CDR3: CASRSSLRQGGLQEQYF

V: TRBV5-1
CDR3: CASSKGTSGGLDEQYF

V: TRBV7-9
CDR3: CASSLETNLEAFF

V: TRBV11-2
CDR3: CASSPSGGGTDTQYF

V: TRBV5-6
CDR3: CASSLARAGGPSYEQYF

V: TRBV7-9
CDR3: CASSYGGDEKLFF

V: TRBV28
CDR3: CASSLGAISGNTIYF

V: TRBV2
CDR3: CASTPDRVVRDEQFF

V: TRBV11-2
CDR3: CASSLLAGGLYEQYF

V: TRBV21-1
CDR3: CASSRPSPCSYNEQFF

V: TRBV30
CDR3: CAWSVQELGELFF